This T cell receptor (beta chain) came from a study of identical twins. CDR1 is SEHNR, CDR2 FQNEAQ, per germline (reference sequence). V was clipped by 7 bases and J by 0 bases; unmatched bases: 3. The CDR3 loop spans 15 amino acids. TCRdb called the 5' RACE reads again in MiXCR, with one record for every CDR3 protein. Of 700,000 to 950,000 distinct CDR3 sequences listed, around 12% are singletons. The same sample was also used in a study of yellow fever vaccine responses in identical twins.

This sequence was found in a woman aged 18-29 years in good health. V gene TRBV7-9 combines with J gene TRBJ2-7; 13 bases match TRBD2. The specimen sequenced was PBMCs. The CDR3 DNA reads TGTGCCAGCAAAGGGACTAGCGGGGACTCCTACGAGCAGTACTTC. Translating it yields CASKGTSGDSYEQYF.